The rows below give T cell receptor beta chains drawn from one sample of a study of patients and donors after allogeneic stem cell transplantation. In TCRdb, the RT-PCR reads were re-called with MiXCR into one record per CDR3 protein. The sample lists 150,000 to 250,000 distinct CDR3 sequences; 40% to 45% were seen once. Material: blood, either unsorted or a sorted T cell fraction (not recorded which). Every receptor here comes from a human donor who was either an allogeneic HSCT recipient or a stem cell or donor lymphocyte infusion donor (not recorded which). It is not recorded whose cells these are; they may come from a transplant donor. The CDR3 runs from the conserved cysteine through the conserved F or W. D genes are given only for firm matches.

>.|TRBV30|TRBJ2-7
TGTGCCTGGAGTGTAGATTCGGCGGTTTACGAGCAGTACTTC
CAWSVDSAVYEQYF
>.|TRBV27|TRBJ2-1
TGTGCCAGCAGTTATTCGGCGGGAAACAATGAGCAGTTCTTC
CASSYSAGNNEQFF
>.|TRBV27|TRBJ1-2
TGTGCCAGCAGTCGACAGCCAGGGTTCTATGGCTACACCTTC
CASSRQPGFYGYTF
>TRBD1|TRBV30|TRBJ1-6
TGTGCCTGGGAAACCGGACAGGGAGTCCACTTT
CAWETGQGVHF
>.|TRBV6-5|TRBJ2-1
TGTGCCAGCAGTCTGGGGGCGGGAGTGTACAATGAGCAGTTCTTC
CASSLGAGVYNEQFF
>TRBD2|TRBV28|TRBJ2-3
TGTGCCAGCAGTCACCGACTAGCGGGAGCGGGCACAGATACGCAGTATTTT
CASSHRLAGAGTDTQYF
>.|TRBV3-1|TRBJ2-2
TGTGCCAGCAGCCAAGCGAAGTCCGGGGAGCTGTTTTTT
CASSQAKSGELFF
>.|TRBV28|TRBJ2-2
TGTGCCAGCAGTTTAGGGGCAGCCGGGGAGCTGTTTTTT
CASSLGAAGELFF
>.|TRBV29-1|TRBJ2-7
TGCAGCGTTGGAAGTTTAGGGAAGGGGAACGAGCAGTACTTC
CSVGSLGKGNEQYF
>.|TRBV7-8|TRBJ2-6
TGTGCCAGCAGCGGTTGGATGTCTGGGGCCAACGTCCTGACTTTC
CASSGWMSGANVLTF
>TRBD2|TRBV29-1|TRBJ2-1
TGCAGCGTTTCGCGGGAGTTATCCTACAATGAGCAGTTCTTC
CSVSRELSYNEQFF
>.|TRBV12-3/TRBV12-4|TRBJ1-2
TGTGCCAGCAGTCTCGACAGCAAGGGGAACTATGGCTACACCTTC
CASSLDSKGNYGYTF
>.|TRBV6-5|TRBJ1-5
TGTGCCAGCAGTTACTCGGTAGGACATCAGCCCCAGCATTTT
CASSYSVGHQPQHF
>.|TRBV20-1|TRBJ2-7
TGCAGTGCTAGAGAGGCGGGGCAGCAGTACTTC
CSAREAGQQYF
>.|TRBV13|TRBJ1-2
TGTGCCAGCAGCTTACCAGGGAATGGCTACACCTTC
CASSLPGNGYTF
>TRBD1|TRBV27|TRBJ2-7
TGTGCCACCCCCGACAGGGCATTGCGGGAGCAGTACTTC
CATPDRALREQYF
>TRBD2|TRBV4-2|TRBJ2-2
TGTGCCAGCAGCCAAGAAGCGGGAGGTTTCACCGGGGAGCTGTTTTTT
CASSQEAGGFTGELFF
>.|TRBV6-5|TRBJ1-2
TGTGCCAGCAGTTACGAGGCTAAAGGGAACTATGGCTACACCTTC
CASSYEAKGNYGYTF